The 12 T cell receptor beta chains below were found in one sample sequenced in a study of T cells expressing NK-cell markers. TCRdb reprocessed the 5' RACE reads and stores each CDR3 protein as one record, lacking DNA. Here the sample table reports approximately 150,000 distinct CDR3 sequences. Sequenced sample: blood T cells: a sorted CD56 or NKG2C T cell subset, CD4+ or CD8+ T cells, or bulk PBMC T cells (not recorded which). The receptors were sampled from a young man in good health.

The V call is TRBV7-6, the J call TRBJ2-2. Germline V gene sequence: CDR1 SGHVS, CDR2 FNYEAQ. This CDR3 is built from 17 residues. The CDR3 sequence is CASSLALDGGSTGELFF.

This chain joins TRBV2 and TRBJ2-4; TCRdb selects TRBD1, and the lack of DNA leaves this call unchecked. Germline values: CDR1 SNHLY, CDR2 FYNNEI. CDR3 length equals 16 residues. The CDR3: CASSTDIGGAKNIQYF.

The chain carries TRBV29-1 and TRBJ2-3; there is no DNA to check the TCRdb D call of TRBD1. The CDR3 is made up of 14 amino acids. Germline V gene sequence: CDR1 SQVTM, CDR2 ANQGSEA. CDR3 protein: CSVDGWTGIDTQYF.

The rearrangement links TRBV12-3 or TRBV12-4 to TRBJ2-2; the TCRdb call, TRBD2, lacks DNA for checking. This CDR3 is 13 amino acids long. CDR3 protein: CASSPLATGELFF.

This chain connects TRBV19 to TRBJ2-3; checking the TCRdb D call of TRBD1 is not possible without DNA. The CDR3 spans 14 residues. In germline, CDR1 is LNHDA, CDR2 SQIVND (reference sequence). The CDR3 sequence is CASSTGSGTDTQYF.

J is TRBJ2-7 and V is TRBV15. This CDR3 has 12 amino acids. Germline loops: CDR1 LNHNV, CDR2 YYDKDF (reference sequence). This chain's CDR3 is CATGDKSYEQYF.

The chain joins TRBV12-3 or TRBV12-4 to TRBJ2-7. The CDR3 is 15 residues long. CDR3 region: CASSFVSSPAYEQYF.

V and J are TRBV6-2 or TRBV6-3 and TRBJ1-4; TCRdb picks TRBD1, but there is no DNA to check that call. Germline V gene data show CDR1 as MNHEY and CDR2 as SVGEGT. This CDR3 has 14 residues. The CDR3 loop reads CASSSGPTNEKLFF.

This rearrangement joins TRBV29-1 to TRBJ1-2; TCRdb reports TRBD1, a call that lacks DNA to check it against. The CDR3 runs 16 residues. Germline V gene data show CDR1 as SQVTM and CDR2 as ANQGSEA. The CDR3 loop is CSVEAGQGRSLYGYTF.

The chain couples TRBV15 to TRBJ1-1; absent DNA, TCRdb's TRBD1 call cannot be checked. The CDR3 consists of 16 residues. Germline values: CDR1 LNHNV, CDR2 YYDKDF (reference sequence). CDR3 region: CATSRDRQGAETEAFF.

The chain uses TRBV5-4 and TRBJ2-7; TCRdb indicates TRBD2, and absent DNA this call remains unverified. This CDR3 region has 12 residues. Germline V CDR1 and CDR2: SGHNT, YYREEE (reference sequence). The CDR3 is CASSYGGREQYF.

The chain couples TRBV2 to TRBJ2-4. Germline V gene sequence: CDR1 SNHLY, CDR2 FYNNEI. CDR3 size: 15 residues. This CDR3 reads CASSEGALGKNIQYF.